The next 14 T cell receptor beta chains were all read from a single sample in a study of post-analysis software for immune sequencing data. Study-wide points: Roughly five TRBV segments appeared more often in patients than in controls, and TRBV5-6, TRBV5-1 and TRBV20-1 were among these.

Their antigens remain unidentified. Tagging with unique molecular identifiers was a feature of the TCR beta cDNA libraries. TCRdb reprocessed the PCR reads with MiXCR, giving one entry per CDR3 protein. Of fewer than 900,000 distinct CDR3 sequences in the sample, 35% to 55% were seen once. Sequenced input: blood. The receptors were gathered from a girl under 18 with multiple sclerosis.

CDR3 amino acids: CSVRGHMNTEAFF. The CDR3 nucleotides read TGCAGCGTTCGGGGACACATGAACACTGAAGCTTTCTTT. The V gene is TRBV29-1, the J gene TRBJ1-1; D possibly corresponds to TRBD1 (6 bases). Trimming shortened V by 5 bases and J by 0 bases, and 10 bases separated the two germline ends. This CDR3 region has 13 residues. Germline CDR1 and CDR2: SQVTM and ANQGSEA.

This rearrangement joins TRBV24-1 to TRBJ2-1; 7 nucleotides line up with TRBD1. Trimming removed 0 bases from V and 0 bases from J; junction bases left unmatched: 1. The CDR3 loop spans 16 amino acids. CDR1 is KGHDR, CDR2 SFDVKD, per germline. The CDR3 spells CATSDLQGDSYNEQFF. CDR3 sequence (DNA): TGTGCCACCAGTGATTTGCAGGGGGACTCCTACAATGAGCAGTTCTTC.

V and J are TRBV7-9 and TRBJ2-7; TRBD2 agrees at 8 bases. The CDR3 consists of 17 residues. Germline CDR1 is SEHNR and CDR2 is FQNEAQ (reference sequence). J was trimmed by 1 base and V by 0 bases; bases with no gene match: 8. CDR3 protein: CASSLAEGLAHSYEQYF. In DNA form, the CDR3 reads TGTGCCAGCAGCTTAGCAGAAGGACTAGCCCATTCCTACGAGCAGTACTTC.

This chain joins TRBV28 and TRBJ2-1; TRBD2 might be the D (6 bases). Germline-derived CDR1 and CDR2 are MDHEN and SYDVKM. This CDR3 is built from 18 residues. The V end was cut by 7 bases, the J end by 6 bases, with 28 bases between. CDR3 sequence reads: CASNLGDPGTDPFNEQFF. The DNA of the CDR3 is TGTGCCAGCAATTTGGGGGATCCCGGGACTGACCCCTTCAATGAGCAGTTCTTC. The full variable domain, with the rest looked up from reference TRBV28 and TRBJ2-1, is DVKVTQSSRYLVKRTGEKVFLECVQDMDHENMFWYRQDPGLGLRLIYFSYDVKMKEKGDIPEGYSVSREKKERFSLILESASTNQTSMYLCASNLGDPGTDPFNEQFFGPGTRLTVL.

The genes are TRBV2 and TRBJ1-2, with D perhaps TRBD1 (6 bases). CDR3 size: 14 residues. With 6 bases removed from V and 2 bases from J, the gap between germline ends came to 13 bases. CDR1 SNHLY and CDR2 FYNNEI come from the germline V gene. This chain's CDR3 is CASRAPGQNYGYTF. In DNA form, the CDR3 reads TGTGCCAGCAGAGCCCCGGGACAAAACTATGGCTACACCTTC.

The chain uses TRBV28 and TRBJ2-3, with D possibly TRBD1 on 5 matching bases. Germline CDR1 reads MDHEN; CDR2 reads SYDVKM. V shed 6 bases and J shed 1 base, with 11 bases lying between them. The CDR3 is 14 amino acids. CDR3 loop: CASSDLGGTDTQYF. The DNA for the CDR3 is TGTGCCAGCAGCGACCTAGGGGGCACAGATACGCAGTATTTT.

This chain uses TRBV20-1 with TRBJ2-1; TRBD1 matches 12 bases. Unmatched junction bases numbered 8, after V lost 3 bases and J lost 8 bases. In germline, CDR1 is DFQATT, CDR2 SNEGSKA (reference sequence). This CDR3 contains 15 residues. This CDR3 is CSASVWDRGPDEQFF. The DNA of the CDR3 is TGCAGTGCTAGCGTCTGGGACAGGGGGCCCGATGAGCAGTTCTTC.

This clonotype was observed a few times. This rearrangement joins TRBV10-3 to TRBJ2-7; 7 positions match TRBD1. CDR3 size: 13 residues. Trimming removed 6 bases from V and 2 bases from J; junction bases left unmatched: 4. Germline CDR1 ENHRY, CDR2 SYGVKD. CDR3 loop: CAIRTGQTYEQYF. CDR3 bases: TGTGCCATCAGGACGGGACAGACCTACGAGCAGTACTTC.

In its sample, this clonotype was seen a few times. CDR3: CASSYYPGSDYNEQFF. DNA of the CDR3: TGTGCCAGCAGTTATTATCCCGGGAGTGATTACAATGAGCAGTTCTTC. V is TRBV6-5 and J is TRBJ2-1; possibly TRBD2 for D (6 bases). The CDR3 is made up of 16 amino acids. From germline, CDR1 is MNHEY and CDR2 SVGAGI. V lost 3 bases, J lost 4 bases, and 16 bases lay in between.

The chain employs TRBV9 and TRBJ2-1, with D hard to call. The CDR3 has 10 residues. V lost 7 bases and J 7 bases, leaving 6 bases between the germline ends. Germline CDR1 reads SGDLS; CDR2 reads YYNGEE. CDR3 nucleotides: TGTGCCAGCGGTGGGAATGAGCAGTTCTTC. Protein: CASGGNEQFF.

CDR3 residues: CASSPFQVTAYGYTF. Here the CDR3 DNA reads TGTGCCAGCAGCCCCTTCCAGGTCACCGCCTATGGCTACACCTTC. The rearrangement uses TRBV5-6 and TRBJ1-2; D is unresolved. The germline CDR1 and CDR2 sequences are SGHDT and YYEEEE. The CDR3 length is 15 residues. Trimming pared 4 bases from V and 4 bases from J, leaving 17 bases between.

The chain uses TRBV10-3 and TRBJ1-2, with D unclear. Trimming removed 0 bases at V and 4 bases at J, with 6 bases between. This CDR3 is 13 amino acids long. Germline CDR1 ENHRY, CDR2 SYGVKD. The CDR3 sequence: CAISESEGYGYTF. The CDR3 region has the DNA TGTGCCATCAGTGAGTCGGAGGGCTATGGCTACACCTTC.

This clonotype was seen a single time. V gene TRBV12-3 or TRBV12-4 combines with J gene TRBJ2-1; the D is unclear. This CDR3 has 14 amino acids. Trimming took 5 bases from V and 5 from J, leaving 13 bases between them. This chain's CDR3 is CASSPARPNNEQFF. The CDR3 nucleotides read TGTGCCAGCAGTCCGGCTAGACCCAACAATGAGCAGTTCTTC.

This clonotype was seen a few times. The CDR3 loop is CASDMGFLAKNIQYF. The CDR3 coding sequence is TGTGCCAGCGACATGGGGTTCCTAGCCAAAAACATTCAGTACTTC. The V call is TRBV5-5, the J call TRBJ2-4, with D unclear. The germline V gene encodes CDR1 SGHKS and CDR2 YYEKEE (reference sequence). The CDR3 is made up of 15 amino acids. The ends were cut back, 7 bases at V and 0 bases at J, with 14 bases in the middle.